Shown below are 14 T cell receptor beta chains from a single sample sequenced in a study of control samples from healthy donors and cancer patients (TCRdb year 2020). Libraries were made using the immunoSEQ multiplex PCR assay. What TCRdb holds here is the immuneACCESS table cut down to in-frame rearrangements. Part of the clones is not present; checked against another copy, under half of the missing clones reflect an unresolved V gene, and the others are unexplained. The sample table shows tens of thousands of clones, and about 94% are seen once. 20% to 25% of the sample goes to the ten largest clones. Sample: PBMCs. The source of these receptors is a woman between 45 and 65 years old with head and neck cancer.

Details on this clone: Other nucleotide sequences in the sample specify the same CDR3. This chain uses TRBV30 with TRBJ2-7; 9 bases fit TRBD1. Per the germline V gene, CDR1 is GTSNPN and CDR2 is SVGIG (reference sequence). The CDR3 is made up of 14 amino acids. V trimming: 5 bases; J trimming: 4 bases; junction bases outside the gene matches: 9. The chain's CDR3 is CAWGGRGQGYEQYF. Here the CDR3 DNA reads TGTGCCTGGGGGGGGCGGGGACAGGGTTACGAGCAGTACTTC.

J is TRBJ2-5 and V is TRBV7-9; TRBD2 aligns across 13 bases. Germline CDR1 is SEHNR and CDR2 is FQNEAQ (reference sequence). V gave up 2 bases and J gave up 1 base; unmatched junction bases: 7. This CDR3 region has 18 residues. CDR3 sequence: CASSLRGGLAGAQETQYF. As DNA, the CDR3 is TGTGCCAGCAGCTTAAGGGGAGGACTAGCGGGGGCCCAAGAGACCCAGTACTTC.

This clone was observed a few times. V and J are TRBV19 and TRBJ1-5, with TRBD1 identical over 7 bases. V shed 6 bases, J shed 2 bases, and the junction held 10 bases outside the gene matches. The germline V gene encodes CDR1 LNHDA and CDR2 SQIVND (reference sequence). This CDR3 is 16 amino acids long. The CDR3 protein is CASSPDRVVGNQPQHF. The CDR3 region has the DNA TGTGCCAGTAGCCCCGACAGGGTGGTGGGCAATCAGCCCCAGCATTTT.

The chain employs TRBV30 and TRBJ1-6, with D possibly TRBD1 on 6 matching bases. V lost 3 bases and J 7 bases, leaving 13 bases between the germline ends. Germline V gene sequence: CDR1 GTSNPN, CDR2 SVGIG (reference sequence). CDR3 length: 14 amino acids. The CDR3 reads CAWREQGVNSPLHF. For the CDR3, the DNA is TGTGCCTGGAGGGAACAGGGTGTGAATTCACCCCTCCACTTT.

The chain carries TRBV7-9 and TRBJ2-3, with TRBD2 as a possible D gene (6 bases). V lost 3 bases and J lost 6, with 19 bases in between. Germline values: CDR1 SEHNR, CDR2 FQNEAQ (reference sequence). This CDR3 has 16 amino acids. This chain's CDR3 is CASSFLTSMERDTQYF. CDR3 bases: TGTGCCAGCAGCTTCCTGACTAGTATGGAGCGGGATACGCAGTATTTT.

J is TRBJ2-1 and V is TRBV15; 8 nucleotides align to TRBD1. Germline V lookup: CDR1 LNHNV, CDR2 YYDKDF (reference sequence). CDR3 length: 15 amino acids. The ends lost 4 bases at V and 6 bases at J; junction bases unmatched: 8. CDR3 in amino acids: CATSTPRTGTNEQFF. CDR3 sequence (DNA): TGTGCCACCAGCACCCCCCGGACAGGGACCAATGAGCAGTTCTTC.

The chain links TRBV2 to TRBJ2-5; D is unresolved. CDR1 and CDR2 (germline): SNHLY, FYNNEI. V was shortened by 6 bases and J by 5 bases, with 13 bases between the two germline ends. The length of the CDR3 is 13 residues. CDR3 loop: CASRRGGGETQYF. Here the CDR3 DNA reads TGTGCCAGCAGGAGAGGCGGTGGGGAGACCCAGTACTTC.

This clone was recorded once. The gene calls are TRBV28 and TRBJ1-2; 8 nucleotides match TRBD1. The CDR3 extends over 15 amino acids. Germline-derived CDR1 and CDR2 are MDHEN and SYDVKM. V shed 6 bases and J 2 bases; nucleotides not matched to a gene: 8. This CDR3 reads CASSTPRGLNYGYTF. The CDR3 DNA sequence: TGTGCCAGCAGCACGCCCAGGGGGCTAAACTATGGCTACACCTTC.

V usage is TRBV9 and J usage is TRBJ2-1; D call uncertain. The CDR3 consists of 16 residues. The germline V gene encodes CDR1 SGDLS and CDR2 YYNGEE. The V end lost 4 bases, the J end lost 9 bases, and 23 bases lay between the germline ends. CDR3 coding DNA: TGTGCCAGCAGCCTCCCAGCAGGCACCTTACCTTCTGAGCAGTTCTTC. This gives the protein CASSLPAGTLPSEQFF. Full variable domain (outside the CDR3, taken from reference TRBV9 and TRBJ2-1): DSGVTQTPKHLITATGQRVTLRCSPRSGDLSVYWYQQSLDQGLQFLIQYYNGEERAKGNILERFSAQQFPDLHSELNLSSLELGDSALYFCASSLPAGTLPSEQFFGPGTRLTVL.

The chain carries TRBV6-5 and TRBJ1-1; TRBD1 might be the D (5 bases). The CDR3 totals 14 residues. Trimming shortened V by 0 bases and J by 6 bases, and 11 bases separated the two germline ends. Germline values: CDR1 MNHEY, CDR2 SVGAGI. The CDR3, as DNA: TGTGCCAGCAGTTACTCGGCGGGACGAGCTGAAGCTTTCTTT. This encodes CASSYSAGRAEAFF.

The chain recombines TRBV4-2 with TRBJ2-1; 9 nucleotides match TRBD2. CDR1 is LGHNA, CDR2 YNFKEQ, per germline. This CDR3 has 15 residues. J lost 8 bases, V lost 2 bases, and 7 bases had no gene match. The DNA of the CDR3 is TGTGCCAGCAGCCAACCCGCAGCGGGAGGCGATGAGCAGTTCTTC. Residues: CASSQPAAGGDEQFF.

This rearrangement joins TRBV30 to TRBJ1-1; D is undetermined. Trimming shortened V by 2 bases and J by 5 bases, and 6 bases separated the two germline ends. The CDR3 sequence is 11 residues long. Looked up from germline, CDR1 is GTSNPN and CDR2 is SVGIG (reference sequence). The CDR3 DNA follows: TGTGCCTGGAGTCGGAGGACTGAAGCTTTCTTT. Translation: CAWSRRTEAFF.

The genes are TRBV6-5 and TRBJ2-2; D is ambiguous. The CDR3 has 13 amino acids. Per germline, CDR1 MNHEY and CDR2 SVGAGI. The V end lost 4 bases, the J end lost 5 bases, and 8 bases lay between the germline ends. In DNA form, the CDR3 reads TGTGCCAGCAGTTTGACCCTAACCGGGGAGCTGTTTTTT. Its protein is CASSLTLTGELFF.

The chain couples TRBV18 to TRBJ2-3, with D possibly matching TRBD1 (6 bases). Trimming stripped 6 bases from V and 7 bases from J, with 11 bases between. The CDR3 spans 12 residues. Germline CDR1 and CDR2: KGHSH and LQKENI. CDR3 DNA sequence: TGTGCCAGCTCGTATGACAGGAATACGCAGTATTTT. Protein product: CASSYDRNTQYF.